This TCR beta chain was retrieved from a study of cytomegalovirus exposure and HLA in healthy donors. Points from the study as a whole: A few chains tied to CMV proved CMV antigen-specific in vitro.

To note about this clone: Its specificity is not known. Compared with germline, one end of the junction differs, possibly owing to a read error.

This CDR3 spans 15 amino acids. Germline V CDR1 and CDR2: MDHEN, SYDVKM. Primers included in the PCR were 60 Vbeta and 13 Jbeta primers. Only in-frame clones appear in the TCRdb table, and some are missing; sequencing was by immunoSEQ multiplex PCR. This sample has 130,000 or so clones; 77% occur once, and the top ten carry 1.5% to 2%. The sequence derives from a female donor in good health and CMV-seronegative. The chain combines TRBV28 with TRBJ1-2; the match to TRBD1 covers 9 bases. Sequencing used PBMCs. CDR3 residues: CASSPATGGSYGYPF. CDR3 in DNA: TGTGCCAGCAGTCCGGCGACAGGGGGATCCTATGGCTACCCCTTC.